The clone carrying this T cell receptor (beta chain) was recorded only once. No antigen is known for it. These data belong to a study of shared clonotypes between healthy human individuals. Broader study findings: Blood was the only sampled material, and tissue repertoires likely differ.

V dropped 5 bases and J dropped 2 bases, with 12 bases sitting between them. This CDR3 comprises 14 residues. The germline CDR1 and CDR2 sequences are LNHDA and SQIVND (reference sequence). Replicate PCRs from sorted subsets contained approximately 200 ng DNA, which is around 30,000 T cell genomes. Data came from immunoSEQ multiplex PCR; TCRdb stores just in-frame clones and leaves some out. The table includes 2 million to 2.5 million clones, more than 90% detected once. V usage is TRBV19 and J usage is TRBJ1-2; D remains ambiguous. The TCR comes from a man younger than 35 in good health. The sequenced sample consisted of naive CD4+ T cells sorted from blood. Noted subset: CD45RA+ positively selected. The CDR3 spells CASSRLASNYGYTF. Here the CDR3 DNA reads TGTGCCAGTAGTCGTTTGGCCAGCAACTATGGCTACACCTTC. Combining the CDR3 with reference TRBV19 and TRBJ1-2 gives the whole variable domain DGGITQSPKYLFRKEGQNVTLSCEQNLNHDAMYWYRQDPGQGLRLIYYSQIVNDFQKGDIAEGYSVSREKKESFPLTVTSAQKNPTAFYLCASSRLASNYGYTFGSGTRLTVV.